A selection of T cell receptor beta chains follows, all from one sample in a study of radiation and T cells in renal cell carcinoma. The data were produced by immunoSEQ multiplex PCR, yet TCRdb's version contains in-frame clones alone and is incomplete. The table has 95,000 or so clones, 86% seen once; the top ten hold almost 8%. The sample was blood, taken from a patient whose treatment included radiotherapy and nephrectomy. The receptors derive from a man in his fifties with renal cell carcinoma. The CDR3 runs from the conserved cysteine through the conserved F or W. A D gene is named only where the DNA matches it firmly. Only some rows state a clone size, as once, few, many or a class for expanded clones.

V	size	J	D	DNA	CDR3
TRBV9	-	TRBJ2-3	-	TGTGCCAGCAGCGTAGGAGGCACAGATACGCAGTATTTT	CASSVGGTDTQYF
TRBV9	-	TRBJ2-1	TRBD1	TGTGCCAGCAACGCCGGGGACAGGCAAGATGAGCAGTTCTTC	CASNAGDRQDEQFF
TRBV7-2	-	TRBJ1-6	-	TGTGCCAGCAGCCCCCCTCTAGGGGCCCTCCACTTT	CASSPPLGALHF
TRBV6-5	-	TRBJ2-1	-	TGTGCCAGCAGTCCCGACAGGAGATTATTCAATGAGCAGTTCTTC	CASSPDRRLFNEQFF
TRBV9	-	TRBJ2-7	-	TGTGCCAGCAGCGCGAACAGGGAAGCGGGTGGGTACGAGCAGTACTTC	CASSANREAGGYEQYF
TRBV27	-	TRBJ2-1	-	TGTGCCAGCAGCTCAGACAGGTCCTACAATGAGCAGTTCTTC	CASSSDRSYNEQFF
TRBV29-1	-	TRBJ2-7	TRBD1	TGCAGCGTTGTACCGGGACAGGGATACGAGCAGTACTTC	CSVVPGQGYEQYF
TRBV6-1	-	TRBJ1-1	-	TGTGCCAGCAATCGGCAGGGGACCACTGAAGCTTTCTTT	CASNRQGTTEAFF
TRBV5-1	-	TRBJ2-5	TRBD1	TGCGCCAGCAGCAGAGGACAGGGTGCAGAGACCCAGTACTTC	CASSRGQGAETQYF
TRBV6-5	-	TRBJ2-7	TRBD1	TGTGCCAGCAGTCCACAGGGGATTGGCGAGCAGTACTTC	CASSPQGIGEQYF
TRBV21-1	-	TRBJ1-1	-	TGTGCCAGCAGCAATTGGGGAGATGGGGACACTGAAGCTTTCTTT	CASSNWGDGDTEAFF
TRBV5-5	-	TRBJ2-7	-	TGTGCCAGCAGCTTGGGATCCAACTCCTACGAGCAGTACTTC	CASSLGSNSYEQYF
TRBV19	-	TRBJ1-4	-	TGTGCCAGTAGCGACTCAGGGGCAACTAATGAAAAACTGTTTTTT	CASSDSGATNEKLFF
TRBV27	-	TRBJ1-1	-	TGTGCCAGCAGTTTCGACGCGCGGACTGAAGCTTTCTTT	CASSFDARTEAFF
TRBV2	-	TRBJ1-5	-	TGTGCCAGCAGCGGTCAGGCGGGCAATCAGCCCCAGCATTTT	CASSGQAGNQPQHF
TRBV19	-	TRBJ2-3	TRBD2	TGTGCCAGTAGTATAGAGTCCTGGTCGGTAGCGGGACCCACAGATACGCAGTATTTT	CASSIESWSVAGPTDTQYF
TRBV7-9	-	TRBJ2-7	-	TGTGCCAGCAGCGGGGGGAACGAGCAGTACTTC	CASSGGNEQYF
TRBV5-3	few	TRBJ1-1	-	TGTGCCAGAAGCCCCGTTAGTGAAGCTTTCTTT	CARSPVSEAFF
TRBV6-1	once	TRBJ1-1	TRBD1	TGTGCCAGCAGTACGCAGGGGGCCCAGGGCACTGAAGCTTTCTTT	CASSTQGAQGTEAFF
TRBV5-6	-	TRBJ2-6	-	TGTGCCAGCAGCTCGGACAGCTACTCTGGGGCCAACGTCCTGACTTTC	CASSSDSYSGANVLTF
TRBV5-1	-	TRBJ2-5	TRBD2	TGCGCCAGCAGTTCTAGCGGGACGCTCGAGACCCAGTACTTC	CASSSSGTLETQYF
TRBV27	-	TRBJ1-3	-	TGTGCCAGCAGTTCCACCCTAAAAGGAAACACCATATATTTT	CASSSTLKGNTIYF
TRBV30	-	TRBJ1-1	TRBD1	TGTGCCTGGAGTAGAACGGACAGGGCAAACACTGAAGCTTTCTTT	CAWSRTDRANTEAFF
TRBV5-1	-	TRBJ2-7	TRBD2	TGCGCCAGCAGCTTGGGCGGGAGTCGCGAGCAGTACTTC	CASSLGGSREQYF
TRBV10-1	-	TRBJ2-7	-	TGCGCCAGCAGTGAGACCGTCACAGCAGGAGGGCCCGGGGAGCAGTACTTC	CASSETVTAGGPGEQYF
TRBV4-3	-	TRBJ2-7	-	TGCGCCAGCAGCCAAGCAACAACTACCTACGAGCAGTACTTC	CASSQATTTYEQYF
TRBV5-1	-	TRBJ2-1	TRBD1	TGCGCCAGCAGCCCTCGCCGGTGGGACAGGGTCTACAATGAGCAGTTCTTC	CASSPRRWDRVYNEQFF
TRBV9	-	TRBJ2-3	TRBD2	TGTGCCAGCAGCGTAGGAATCGGACTAGCGGGGGGCACAGATACGCAGTATTTT	CASSVGIGLAGGTDTQYF
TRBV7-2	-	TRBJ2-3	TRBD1	TGTGCCAGCAGCTTTACAGGGGGCAATATAGATACGCAGTATTTT	CASSFTGGNIDTQYF
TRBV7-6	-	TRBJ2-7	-	TGTGCCAGCAGCTTATCCCCAGGGGACCTGGACGAGCAGTACTTC	CASSLSPGDLDEQYF
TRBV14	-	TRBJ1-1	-	TGTGCCAGCAGCCAAGCAAGGGGGGAGAACACTGAAGCTTTCTTT	CASSQARGENTEAFF
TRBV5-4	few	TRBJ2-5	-	TGTGCCAGCAGCTTCAAACTGACCCCGGGACACCTCCAAGAGACCCAGTACTTC	CASSFKLTPGHLQETQYF
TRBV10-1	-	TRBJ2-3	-	TGCGCCAGCAGGGACGCCGATACGCAGTATTTT	CASRDADTQYF
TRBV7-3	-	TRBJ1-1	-	TGTGCCAGCAGCCCCGGGGGGGCAGGGGTAACTGAAGCTTTCTTT	CASSPGGAGVTEAFF
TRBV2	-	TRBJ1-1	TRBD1	TGTGCCAGCAGTGCAGGGGGGGCGTCCGGGACTGAAGCTTTCTTT	CASSAGGASGTEAFF
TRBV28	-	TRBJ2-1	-	TGTGCCAGCAGTTTAGGAGTGATACACTACAATGAGCAGTTCTTC	CASSLGVIHYNEQFF
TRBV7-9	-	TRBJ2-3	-	TGTGCCAGCAGCTTAGAGGGCTCCCCCACAGATACGCAGTATTTT	CASSLEGSPTDTQYF
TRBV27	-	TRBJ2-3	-	TGTGCCAGCAGTTGGAGAGGAGATACGCAGTATTTT	CASSWRGDTQYF
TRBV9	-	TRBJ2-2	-	TGTGCCAGCAGCCCAGGGACCGTACCCGACACCGGGGAGCTGTTTTTT	CASSPGTVPDTGELFF
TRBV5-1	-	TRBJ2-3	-	TGCGCCAGCAGACCCCCGGGCCGCGAGAGCACAGATACGCAGTATTTT	CASRPPGRESTDTQYF
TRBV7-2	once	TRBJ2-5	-	TGTGCCAGCAGCTTAGGACCGGGTCCGTCACAAGAGACCCAGTACTTC	CASSLGPGPSQETQYF
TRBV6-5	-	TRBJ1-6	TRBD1	TGTGCCAGCAGTGCGGACAGGTCTCAGGGGTCACCCCTCCACTTT	CASSADRSQGSPLHF
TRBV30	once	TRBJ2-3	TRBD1	TGTGCCTGGGGGGGACAGGGAACAGATACGCAGTATTTT	CAWGGQGTDTQYF
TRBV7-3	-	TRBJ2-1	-	TGTGCCAGCAGCTCAAAACGGGACACTCCCTACAATGAGCAGTTCTTC	CASSSKRDTPYNEQFF
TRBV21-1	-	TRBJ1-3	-	TGTGCCAGCAGCAAAGATAGGGTAATCTCTGGAAACACCATATATTTT	CASSKDRVISGNTIYF
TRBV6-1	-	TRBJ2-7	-	TGTGCCAGCAGTCAAGATCCGACGGACTCCTCCTACGAGCAGTACTTC	CASSQDPTDSSYEQYF
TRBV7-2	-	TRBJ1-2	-	TGTGCCAGCAGCTTACAGGGGACTTACGGCTACACCTTC	CASSLQGTYGYTF
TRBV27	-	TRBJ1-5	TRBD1	TGTGCCAGCAGTCTAAAGGGAGGGACAGGGGGCTTTAATCAGCCCCAGCATTTT	CASSLKGGTGGFNQPQHF
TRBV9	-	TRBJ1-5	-	TGTGCCAGCAGCGTAGGAAATAGCAATCAGCCCCAGCATTTT	CASSVGNSNQPQHF
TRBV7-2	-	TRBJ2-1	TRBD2	TGTGCCAGCAGCTTATCAACTAGCGGGGGGTACAATGAGCAGTTCTTC	CASSLSTSGGYNEQFF
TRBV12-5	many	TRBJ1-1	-	TGTGCTAGTGGGGACTACGAAGCTTTCTTT	CASGDYEAFF
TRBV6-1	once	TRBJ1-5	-	TGTGCCAGCAGTGTGGACACACAAAGCAATCAGCCCCAGCATTTT	CASSVDTQSNQPQHF
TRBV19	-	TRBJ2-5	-	TGTGCCAGTAGTATACAGGGGTTCCAAGAGACCCAGTACTTC	CASSIQGFQETQYF
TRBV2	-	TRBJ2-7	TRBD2	TGTGCCAGCAGTGAAGGGGGACTAGCGGGAGTCCACGAGCAGTACTTC	CASSEGGLAGVHEQYF